The 21 T cell receptor beta chains presented below share a single source sample, sequenced in a study of cytomegalovirus exposure and HLA in healthy donors (dated by TCRdb to the late 2010s). Library creation used the immunoSEQ multiplex PCR assay. For the multiplex PCR, a mixture combining 60 forward primers for TCR Vbeta segments and 13 reverse primers for TCR Jbeta segments was used. TCRdb mirrors the immuneACCESS table, restricted to in-frame sequences. Some clones are absent from its copies; in checked studies, under half trace to an unresolved V gene, and the reason for the others is unknown. The sample table holds roughly 120,000 clones, of which about 81% were seen once. Approximately 1.1% of the sample is in the top ten clones. The source material was PBMCs. These TCRs come from a woman aged 25 to 45 in good health and CMV-seronegative.

The chain links TRBV7-2 to TRBJ1-2; D remains unclear. The CDR3 length is 13 residues. Trimming shortened V by 5 bases and J by 7 bases, and 14 bases separated the two germline ends. The germline V gene encodes CDR1 SGHTA and CDR2 FQGNSA. The CDR3 sequence: CASSPAPWSGYTF. CDR3 DNA sequence: TGTGCCAGCAGCCCAGCACCCTGGAGTGGCTACACCTTC.

The chain links TRBV19 to TRBJ1-2, with TRBD1 identical over 8 bases. The CDR3 totals 17 residues. Germline V CDR1 and CDR2: LNHDA, SQIVND (reference sequence). The J segment lost 2 bases and the V segment lost 3 bases, leaving 11 bases of the junction unmatched. This CDR3 is CASSIATGQGANYGYTF. As DNA, the CDR3 is TGTGCCAGTAGTATTGCCACCGGGCAGGGGGCGAACTATGGCTACACCTTC.

This sequence joins TRBV4-1 and TRBJ1-1, with unresolved D. V gave up 1 base and J gave up 4 bases, with 4 bases separating them. The length of the CDR3 is 12 residues. Germline loops: CDR1 MGHRA, CDR2 YSYEKL. As DNA, the CDR3 is TGCGCCAGCAGCCAAGGAGTCACTGAAGCTTTCTTT. This sequence encodes CASSQGVTEAFF.

The chain joins TRBV9 to TRBJ2-4; TRBD2 agrees at 8 bases. The junction had 5 bases not matched to a gene; V was cut back by 0 bases and J by 6 bases. This CDR3 has 15 amino acids. CDR1 is SGDLS, CDR2 YYNGEE, per germline. In nucleotides, the CDR3 is TGTGCCAGCAGCGTAGCAGCGGGAGCTTTAAACATTCAGTACTTC. Its translation is CASSVAAGALNIQYF.

This sequence joins TRBV20-1 and TRBJ1-1; a weak D match, TRBD1 (5 bases). Trimming took 1 base from V and 8 from J, leaving 8 bases between them. This CDR3 is 11 amino acids long. Germline CDR1 reads DFQATT; CDR2 reads SNEGSKA (reference sequence). The CDR3 loop reads CSARGGGEAFF. The CDR3 region has the DNA TGCAGTGCTAGAGGTGGGGGGGAAGCTTTCTTT.

This chain connects TRBV30 to TRBJ1-3; 8 positions agree with TRBD1. With 1 base clipped from V and 2 bases from J, the junction kept 4 bases outside the gene matches. The CDR3 has 15 residues. The germline V gene encodes CDR1 GTSNPN and CDR2 SVGIG (reference sequence). The CDR3 region is CAWSGQGSTGNTIYF. The CDR3 coding sequence is TGTGCCTGGAGTGGACAGGGGTCTACTGGAAACACCATATATTTT.

The V gene is TRBV5-1, the J gene TRBJ2-3; D not resolved. Trimming cost V 2 bases and J 0 bases, with 10 bases left between them. Per germline, CDR1 SGHRS and CDR2 YFSETQ. CDR3 length: 15 residues. The CDR3 region has the DNA TGCGCCAGCAGCTTAGCAGCGACTAGCACAGATACGCAGTATTTT. Translation gives CASSLAATSTDTQYF. Variable domain in full (rest from reference TRBV5-1 and TRBJ2-3): KAGVTQTPRYLIKTRGQQVTLSCSPISGHRSVSWYQQTPGQGLQFLFEYFSETQRNKGNFPGRFSGRQFSNSRSEMNVSTLELGDSALYLCASSLAATSTDTQYFGPGTRLTVL.

V gene TRBV7-8 combines with J gene TRBJ2-1, with 8 bases fitting TRBD2. The CDR3 contains 17 residues. Germline CDR1 and CDR2: SGHVS and FQNEAQ. Trimming took 5 bases from V and 0 from J; bases not matched to a gene: 9. CDR3 region: CASSATSAPSSYNEQFF. For the CDR3, the DNA is TGTGCCAGCAGCGCGACTAGCGCCCCAAGCTCCTACAATGAGCAGTTCTTC. The variable domain in full, completed from reference TRBV7-8 and TRBJ2-1, reads GAGVSQSPRYKVAKRGQDVALRCDPISGHVSLFWYQQALGQGPEFLTYFQNEAQLDKSGLPSDRFFAERPEGSVSTLKIQRTQQEDSAVYLCASSATSAPSSYNEQFFGPGTRLTVL.

V usage is TRBV21-1 and J usage is TRBJ2-3; TRBD2, as called in the table, went unchecked against the DNA. TRBV21-1 is noted as a pseudogene. The CDR3 totals 17 residues. The CDR3 sequence is CASSKTSGGAGTDTQYF. CDR3 sequence (DNA): TGTGCCAGCAGCAAGACTAGCGGGGGGGCGGGCACAGATACGCAGTATTTT.

V gene TRBV2 combines with J gene TRBJ1-2, with 7 bases identical to TRBD1. J was trimmed by 4 bases and V by 2 bases; bases with no gene match: 10. This CDR3 comprises 16 residues. CDR1 and CDR2 from the germline V gene are SNHLY and FYNNEI. In DNA form, the CDR3 reads TGTGCCAGCAGTGAACCTAGACAGGGCCCATCCTATGGCTACACCTTC. Its translation: CASSEPRQGPSYGYTF.

This clone was counted between two and nine times. The chain links TRBV29-1 to TRBJ2-7, with a weak D call TRBD2 (5 bases). CDR1 is SQVTM, CDR2 ANQGSEA, per germline. V lost 7 bases, J lost 6 bases, and 16 bases lay in between. This CDR3 has 12 residues. The CDR3 DNA is TGCAGCGCCGCGGGCCCAACCCTCGAGCAGTACTTC. It encodes CSAAGPTLEQYF.

The chain is built from TRBV18 and TRBJ2-1; 14 bases match TRBD2. The germline gives CDR1 KGHSH, CDR2 LQKENI. V lost 4 bases and J lost 8; bases outside the gene matches: 4. This CDR3 contains 15 residues. The CDR3 nucleotides read TGTGCCAGCTCACTGACTAGCGGGGGGGCTGATGAGCAGTTCTTC. This encodes CASSLTSGGADEQFF.

The V and J genes are TRBV7-9 and TRBJ1-2; D remains ambiguous. The germline gives CDR1 SEHNR, CDR2 FQNEAQ (reference sequence). Trimming stripped 2 bases from V and 0 bases from J, with 13 bases between. This CDR3 comprises 16 residues. CDR3 DNA: TGTGCCAGCAGCTTAAATGCGGAGGCCTCTAACTATGGCTACACCTTC. Protein: CASSLNAEASNYGYTF. Drawing the rest from reference TRBV7-9 and TRBJ1-2, the complete variable domain is DTGVSQNPRHKITKRGQNVTFRCDPISEHNRLYWYRQTLGQGPEFLTYFQNEAQLEKSRLLSDRFSAERPKGSFSTLEIQRTEQGDSAMYLCASSLNAEASNYGYTFGSGTRLTVV.

The V gene is TRBV10-3, the J gene TRBJ1-1; the D gene is possibly TRBD1 (5 bases). V was pared by 4 bases and J by 4 bases, with 13 bases between. This CDR3 is built from 14 residues. The germline gives CDR1 ENHRY, CDR2 SYGVKD. The CDR3 protein is CAISAGQGGTEAFF. For the CDR3, the DNA is TGTGCCATCAGTGCAGGGCAGGGTGGCACTGAAGCTTTCTTT.

The rearrangement joins TRBV19 to TRBJ1-2; possible D gene TRBD1, 5 bases. The V end lost 6 bases, the J end lost 4 bases, and 15 bases lay between the germline ends. Germline V gene lookup returns CDR1 LNHDA and CDR2 SQIVND (reference sequence). This CDR3 region has 14 residues. The CDR3 DNA follows: TGTGCCAGTAGGTCCCCGGGGGTAGGCTATGGCTACACCTTC. Translation: CASRSPGVGYGYTF. Based on the CDR3 plus reference TRBV19 and TRBJ1-2, the full variable domain is DGGITQSPKYLFRKEGQNVTLSCEQNLNHDAMYWYRQDPGQGLRLIYYSQIVNDFQKGDIAEGYSVSREKKESFPLTVTSAQKNPTAFYLCASRSPGVGYGYTFGSGTRLTVV.

The rearrangement uses TRBV6-1 and TRBJ2-1; 9 nucleotides line up with TRBD2. J lost 3 bases, V lost 3 bases, and 6 bases had no gene match. Germline CDR1 reads MNHNS; CDR2 reads SASEGT. The CDR3 has 16 residues. Written as DNA, the CDR3 is TGTGCCAGCAGTGACCGACTAGCGGAGCTCTACAATGAGCAGTTCTTC. Residues: CASSDRLAELYNEQFF.

This chain links TRBV6-1 with TRBJ1-4; D not certain. The CDR3 length is 17 residues. CDR1 is MNHNS, CDR2 SASEGT, per germline. The V gene lost 4 bases and the J gene lost 0 bases, with 15 bases spanning the gap. CDR3 DNA: TGTGCCAGCAGTGTTCAGGTACCCGTGACAACTAATGAAAAACTGTTTTTT. It codes for CASSVQVPVTTNEKLFF.

The chain uses TRBV7-9 and TRBJ2-5; D perhaps matches TRBD2 (5 bases). The germline V and J ends were trimmed by 5 bases and 5 bases, with 21 bases remaining between them. Germline CDR1 and CDR2: SEHNR and FQNEAQ (reference sequence). CDR3 size: 16 residues. This CDR3 is CASSLRAFSLWETQYF. CDR3 nucleotides: TGTGCCAGCAGCCTGAGGGCGTTTTCTCTGTGGGAGACCCAGTACTTC.

This sequence joins TRBV6-5 and TRBJ2-5; 9 positions match TRBD2. The trim removed 4 bases at V and 5 bases at J, leaving 8 bases unmatched. The CDR3 length is 15 residues. Germline V gives CDR1 MNHEY, CDR2 SVGAGI. This CDR3 is CASSSPGLASETQYF. CDR3 sequence (DNA): TGTGCCAGCAGTTCACCGGGACTAGCTAGTGAGACCCAGTACTTC.

Comments on this clone: Relative to the germline gene, one junction end is altered; a read error may explain this. The V call is TRBV7-9, the J call TRBJ1-2, with D possibly matching TRBD1 (5 bases). CDR3 length equals 15 residues. The V gene's germline CDR1 is SEHNR and CDR2 FQNEAQ (reference sequence). The CDR3 bases are TGTTCCAGCAGCTCCCCAACGTGGAGGGGATATGGCTACACCTTC. It encodes CSSSSPTWRGYGYTF.

The chain has TRBV27 and TRBJ1-5, with D unclear. CDR1 is MNHEY and CDR2 is SMNVEV in the germline V gene (reference sequence). Trimming left V 7 bases short and J 0 bases short, with 10 bases between. CDR3 length equals 14 residues. The CDR3 DNA is TGTGCCAGCAAAGAGGCGTATAGCAATCAGCCCCAGCATTTT. It encodes CASKEAYSNQPQHF.